The 28 T cell receptor beta chains below come from one sample, sequenced in a study of OX40 agonist ivuxolimab in advanced cancers. The method was immunoSEQ multiplex PCR; TCRdb's version includes in-frame clones alone and lacks a portion of them. The sample has approximately 89,000 clones; approximately 91% are singletons. Sequenced here: CD4+ or CD8+ T cells sorted from blood, sampled in a trial of the OX40 agonist ivuxolimab. The receptor set was obtained from an adult with an advanced solid tumor such as melanoma, head and neck, liver or kidney cancer.

V is TRBV28 and J is TRBJ1-1, with 8 bases matching TRBD1. The junction had 8 bases not matched to a gene; V was cut back by 1 base and J by 10 bases. The V gene's germline CDR1 is MDHEN and CDR2 SYDVKM. The CDR3 is 14 amino acids. The CDR3 coding sequence is TGTGCCAGCAGTTTATATTCAGGGGGCGAAGGAGCTTTCTTT. Translation: CASSLYSGGEGAFF.

The chain carries TRBV28 and TRBJ1-2; 8 nucleotides align to TRBD1. With V trimmed by 3 bases and J by 0 bases, 6 bases remained unmatched. CDR1 is MDHEN and CDR2 is SYDVKM in the germline V gene. The CDR3 runs to 16 residues. This CDR3 reads CASSLDRAKANYGYTF. Written as DNA, the CDR3 is TGTGCCAGCAGTTTGGACAGGGCTAAAGCTAACTATGGCTACACCTTC.

The chain is built from TRBV19 and TRBJ1-5; TRBD1 matches 7 bases. Germline CDR1 is LNHDA and CDR2 is SQIVND (reference sequence). The V and J ends lost 5 bases and 4 bases, in that order; junction bases with no gene match: 8. This CDR3 is built from 15 residues. CDR3 coding DNA: TGTGCCAGTAGTGCCCAGGGGGTTCTTAATCAGCCCCAGCATTTT. This translates into CASSAQGVLNQPQHF.

The V call is TRBV5-4, the J call TRBJ2-3; 7 nucleotides agree with TRBD1. This CDR3 spans 19 amino acids. The V gene end was trimmed by 3 bases and the J gene end by 0 bases; junction bases not matched to a gene: 16. The germline V gene encodes CDR1 SGHNT and CDR2 YYREEE (reference sequence). In DNA, the CDR3 is TGTGCCAGCAGCTCGGAAACTACGGGGACAGTATTAAGCACAGATACGCAGTATTTT. It is translated as CASSSETTGTVLSTDTQYF.

V usage is TRBV5-4 and J usage is TRBJ1-5, with D maybe TRBD1 (6 bases). V shed 5 bases and J shed 6 bases, with 9 bases lying between them. The CDR3 has 12 amino acids. Looked up from germline, CDR1 is SGHNT and CDR2 is YYREEE (reference sequence). The CDR3 sequence is CASSLRGQPQHF. The CDR3 coding sequence is TGTGCCAGCAGTCTCAGGGGTCAGCCCCAGCATTTT.

The V gene is TRBV18, the J gene TRBJ2-5; D ambiguous. This CDR3 region has 14 residues. Germline lookup yields CDR1 KGHSH and CDR2 LQKENI. Trimming stripped 0 bases from V and 5 bases from J, with 10 bases between. CDR3 nucleotide sequence: TGTGCCAGCTCACCACCCCACAGCATGGAGACCCAGTACTTC. It yields the protein CASSPPHSMETQYF.

The chain couples TRBV10-3 to TRBJ2-3; D ambiguous. Trimming stripped 6 bases from V and 3 bases from J, with 22 bases between. The germline V gene has CDR1 ENHRY and CDR2 SYGVKD. The CDR3 has 17 residues. CDR3 in DNA: TGTGCCATCAGCGGTATTCTAGTGTCTGGTTCGACAGATACGCAGTATTTT. Its translation is CAISGILVSGSTDTQYF.

J is TRBJ1-1 and V is TRBV28, with D uncertain. CDR1 is MDHEN, CDR2 SYDVKM, per germline. V was shortened by 6 bases and J by 8 bases, with 25 bases between the two germline ends. The length of the CDR3 is 16 residues. This CDR3 reads CASSPAQKYTHSEAFF. In nucleotides, the CDR3 is TGTGCCAGCAGCCCCGCCCAGAAGTATACCCACTCCGAAGCTTTCTTT.

The chain uses TRBV7-6 and TRBJ2-3; D is possibly TRBD2 (7 bases). The V end was cut by 5 bases, the J end by 5 bases, with 35 bases between. In germline, CDR1 is SGHVS, CDR2 FNYEAQ. This CDR3 spans 21 amino acids. The CDR3 here is CASSPTGGRAERGLGIDTQYF. CDR3 bases: TGTGCCAGCAGCCCAACGGGGGGCAGGGCAGAACGCGGCCTGGGGATAGATACGCAGTATTTT.

The chain recombines TRBV5-4 with TRBJ2-3; D unresolved. CDR1 SGHNT and CDR2 YYREEE come from the germline V gene (reference sequence). The V end lost 6 bases, the J end lost 8 bases, and 16 bases lay between the germline ends. The CDR3 consists of 13 residues. CDR3 DNA sequence: TGTGCCAGCACCTCAGATGGGGTCAGTACGCAGTATTTT. This translates into CASTSDGVSTQYF.

This chain connects TRBV4-3 to TRBJ1-2, with TRBD1 as a possible D gene (5 bases). The ends were cut back, 0 bases at V and 8 bases at J, with 19 bases in the middle. This CDR3 has 16 residues. Germline V gene data show CDR1 as LGHNA and CDR2 as YSLEER. CDR3 sequence (DNA): TGCGCCAGCAGCCAAGAACGAGGCGCTCAGGGAGGAGGCTACACCTTC. It encodes CASSQERGAQGGGYTF.

The V and J genes are TRBV5-1 and TRBJ2-1, with TRBD2 matching 11 bases. CDR1 and CDR2 from the germline V gene are SGHRS and YFSETQ. Unmatched junction bases numbered 4, after V lost 5 bases and J lost 0 bases. The CDR3 runs 16 residues. The CDR3 DNA follows: TGCGCCAGCAGGGATACTAGCGGGAGCTCCTACAATGAGCAGTTCTTC. Amino acids: CASRDTSGSSYNEQFF.

The chain is built from TRBV7-2 and TRBJ1-2; D not certain. The CDR3 is 13 amino acids. Germline assignment: CDR1 SGHTA and CDR2 FQGNSA. V was shortened by 2 bases and J by 7 bases, with 11 bases between the two germline ends. The CDR3 bases are TGTGCCAGCAGCTTAAGGGAGAACAGTGGCTACACCTTC. This translates into CASSLRENSGYTF. Based on the CDR3 plus reference TRBV7-2 and TRBJ1-2, the full variable domain is GAGVSQSPSNKVTEKGKDVELRCDPISGHTALYWYRQSLGQGLEFLIYFQGNSAPDKSGLPSDRFSAERTGGSVSTLTIQRTQQEDSAVYLCASSLRENSGYTFGSGTRLTVV.

The chain employs TRBV21-1 and TRBJ1-1; TRBD1, the table's D call, lacks a check against the DNA. TRBV21-1 is flagged as a pseudogene. There are 19 residues in the CDR3. The CDR3 nucleotides read TGTGCCAGCAGCAAAATCTCCGAGACAGGGGGGAAAATGAACACTGAAGCTTTCTTT. Translating it yields CASSKISETGGKMNTEAFF.

This chain joins TRBV6-1 and TRBJ2-1; weak D call: TRBD1 (6 bases). Germline V gives CDR1 MNHNS, CDR2 SASEGT. V was pared by 2 bases and J by 1 base, with 12 bases between. The CDR3 spans 16 residues. The CDR3 DNA is TGTGCCAGCAGTGAAATTGGGCAGGGGTCCTACAATGAGCAGTTCTTC. Protein: CASSEIGQGSYNEQFF.

The CDR3: CASSVGPSSYNSPLHF. The DNA for the CDR3 is TGTGCCAGCAGCGTGGGGCCTAGCTCCTATAATTCACCCCTCCACTTT. The chain recombines TRBV9 with TRBJ1-6, with D possibly TRBD1 on 5 matching bases. Between the trimmed V and J ends, which lost 2 bases and 0 bases, there was a span of 9 bases. The V gene's germline CDR1 is SGDLS and CDR2 YYNGEE. The CDR3 totals 16 residues.

The CDR3 is CASSGVGGSQPQHF. The CDR3 DNA reads as TGTGCCAGCAGTGGGGTAGGGGGCAGCCAGCCCCAGCATTTT. The chain has TRBV6-1 and TRBJ1-5; 7 bases align to TRBD1. CDR3 length: 14 amino acids. V was clipped by 4 bases and J by 7 bases; unmatched bases: 7. Germline-derived CDR1 and CDR2 are MNHNS and SASEGT.

The chain has TRBV10-2 and TRBJ1-3, with D hard to call. This CDR3 is 13 amino acids long. V lost 2 bases, J lost 2 bases, and 4 bases lay in between. The germline CDR1 and CDR2 sequences are WSHSY and SAAADI. CDR3 sequence: CASSEAAGNTIYF. Written as DNA, the CDR3 is TGCGCCAGCAGTGAGGCTGCTGGAAACACCATATATTTT.

The chain is built from TRBV30 and TRBJ1-3; D unclear. Trimming removed 2 bases from V and 4 bases from J, with 3 bases in between. The V gene's germline CDR1 is GTSNPN and CDR2 SVGIG (reference sequence). The CDR3 length is 11 residues. For the CDR3, the DNA is TGTGCCTGGAGTAGGGGAAACACCATATATTTT. It codes for CAWSRGNTIYF.

The chain is built from TRBV9 and TRBJ1-4; 7 bases agree with TRBD1. The trim removed 3 bases at V and 8 bases at J, leaving 7 bases unmatched. This CDR3 is built from 14 residues. Germline CDR1 is SGDLS and CDR2 is YYNGEE. The CDR3 DNA reads TGTGCCAGCAGCGCCGGGGACAGCGAAGAAAAACTGTTTTTT. This gives the protein CASSAGDSEEKLFF.

J is TRBJ2-7 and V is TRBV6-6; TRBD1 aligns across 11 bases. This CDR3 is built from 16 residues. Germline V gene lookup returns CDR1 MNHNY and CDR2 SVGAGI (reference sequence). The J segment lost 5 bases and the V segment lost 0 bases, leaving 6 bases of the junction unmatched. The CDR3 is CASSYSTDRGLDEQYF. The CDR3 DNA is TGTGCCAGCAGTTACTCTACGGACAGGGGGCTCGACGAGCAGTACTTC.

V and J are TRBV7-6 and TRBJ2-1; D ambiguous. Germline V gives CDR1 SGHVS, CDR2 FNYEAQ. This CDR3 is built from 13 residues. The V end lost 4 bases, the J end lost 9 bases, and 13 bases lay between the germline ends. The CDR3 here is CASSSTLTGEQFF. CDR3 DNA sequence: TGTGCCAGCAGCTCTACCCTAACGGGTGAGCAGTTCTTC. Complete variable domain (other parts from reference TRBV7-6 and TRBJ2-1): GAGVSQSPRYKVTKRGQDVALRCDPISGHVSLYWYRQALGQGPEFLTYFNYEAQQDKSGLPNDRFSAERPEGSISTLTIQRTEQRDSAMYRCASSSTLTGEQFFGPGTRLTVL.

This CDR3 is CASSLGGLAGGYETQYF. CDR3 in DNA: TGTGCCAGCAGCTTAGGTGGACTAGCGGGGGGTTATGAGACCCAGTACTTC. The chain combines TRBV11-2 with TRBJ2-5; 14 positions agree with TRBD2. The CDR3 spans 17 residues. The ends lost 1 base at V and 5 bases at J; junction bases unmatched: 6. Germline CDR1 SGHAT, CDR2 FQNNGV.

V usage is TRBV18 and J usage is TRBJ1-1, with D unresolved. Germline-derived CDR1 and CDR2 are KGHSH and LQKENI. There are 13 residues in the CDR3. Trimming cost V 0 bases and J 8 bases, with 10 bases left between them. DNA for the CDR3: TGTGCCAGCTCACCACCCTCCGGGAAGGAAGCTTTCTTT. It encodes CASSPPSGKEAFF.

This chain joins TRBV19 and TRBJ1-1; 7 nucleotides match TRBD1. Trimming took 3 bases from V and 1 from J; bases not matched to a gene: 5. The V gene's germline CDR1 is LNHDA and CDR2 SQIVND (reference sequence). The CDR3 is 15 amino acids. The CDR3: CASSIQGEGNTEAFF. CDR3 DNA: TGTGCCAGTAGTATCCAGGGGGAAGGGAACACTGAAGCTTTCTTT. The variable domain in full, completed from reference TRBV19 and TRBJ1-1, reads DGGITQSPKYLFRKEGQNVTLSCEQNLNHDAMYWYRQDPGQGLRLIYYSQIVNDFQKGDIAEGYSVSREKKESFPLTVTSAQKNPTAFYLCASSIQGEGNTEAFFGQGTRLTVV.

The V and J genes are TRBV10-3 and TRBJ1-6, with 11 bases identical to TRBD1. After removal of 2 bases from V and 5 bases from J, the junction contained 5 bases not matched to a gene. The V gene's germline CDR1 is ENHRY and CDR2 SYGVKD. CDR3 size: 17 residues. CDR3 nucleotide sequence: TGTGCCATCAGTGAGGAGAGGACAGGGGGCAATAATTCACCCCTCCACTTT. Its translation: CAISEERTGGNNSPLHF.

The rearrangement uses TRBV14 and TRBJ2-7; TRBD1 agrees at 8 bases. The trim removed 1 base at V and 4 bases at J, leaving 6 bases unmatched. The CDR3 is 15 residues long. CDR1 is SGHDN and CDR2 is FVKESK in the germline V gene. CDR3 protein: CASSQVRTGSYEQYF. CDR3 nucleotides: TGTGCCAGCAGCCAAGTACGGACAGGGTCGTACGAGCAGTACTTC.

The chain has TRBV5-8 and TRBJ2-3; 10 positions agree with TRBD1. The CDR3 loop spans 16 amino acids. Losses at the gene ends were 3 bases for V and 3 bases for J; bases not matched to a gene: 7. The V gene's germline CDR1 is SGHTS and CDR2 YDEGEE. The CDR3 DNA is TGTGCCAGCAGCTCGGAACCGGGACAGGGGACAGATACGCAGTATTTT. Translating gives CASSSEPGQGTDTQYF.